This T cell receptor beta chain was retrieved from a study of molecular identifiers for immune sequencing clone quantification. Study outcomes and limitations: Single-cell amounts of spiked Jurkat TCR RNA were reportedly detectable among approximately 970,000 naive cells. A shared barcode on identical TCR molecules could lead to underestimated sizes for highly expanded clones.

Construction of naive CD8 libraries employed about 17,000 to 1,100,000 sorted cells together with 10%, 30% or 50% RNA. The germline V gene has CDR1 SQVTM and CDR2 ANQGSEA. There are 13 residues in the CDR3. TCRdb processed the PCR reads anew with MiXCR; each CDR3 protein has one entry. This table has approximately 500,000 distinct CDR3 sequences, roughly 25% appearing once. On this clonotype itself: Its matching antigen is unknown. Being one base from a much bigger clone, this may be a read error.

J is TRBJ1-1 and V is TRBV29-1; unclear D gene. The source material was naive CD8+ T cells from blood, with Jurkat cell RNA spiked in. Subset noted: FACS-sorted CD8+CD4-CCR7+CD45RA+ naive T cells. The receptor's source is a human donor in good health. Some libraries in this study had Jurkat cell RNA spiked in. The CDR3 region is CSATRLGLTEAIF. The DNA of the CDR3 is TGCAGCGCCACGAGATTGGGATTAACTGAAGCTATCTTT.